The 8 T cell receptor beta chains below come from one sample, sequenced in a study of identical twins. Each CDR3 protein gets one entry after TCRdb re-called the 5' RACE reads with MiXCR. Among about 210,000 distinct CDR3 sequences listed, over 8% were seen once. Sequenced input: memory (CD45RO+) T cells sorted from blood. Every receptor here comes from a woman aged 18-29 years in good health.

This clonotype was detected only a few times. V and J are TRBV10-3 and TRBJ2-2; maybe TRBD2 (6 bases). This CDR3 region has 16 residues. Deletions cut 4 bases from V and 3 bases from J, with 15 bases between. The germline V gene encodes CDR1 ENHRY and CDR2 SYGVKD. The DNA of the CDR3 is TGTGCCATCAGTGTCCTAGGGGAGGAGGACACCGGGGAGCTGTTTTTT. Its translation is CAISVLGEEDTGELFF.

V gene TRBV20-1 combines with J gene TRBJ1-4, with D hard to call. This CDR3 comprises 14 residues. Germline values: CDR1 DFQATT, CDR2 SNEGSKA (reference sequence). V was clipped by 3 bases and J by 4 bases, with 12 bases between them. DNA of the CDR3: TGCAGTGCTAGTAATTCTCGTTTTAATGAAAAACTGTTTTTT. As protein: CSASNSRFNEKLFF.

The chain carries TRBV12-3 or TRBV12-4 and TRBJ2-5; no clear D. The V end lost 1 base, the J end lost 9 bases, and 12 bases lay between the germline ends. This CDR3 region has 13 residues. The CDR3 here is CASSLVPWTPQYF. DNA of the CDR3: TGTGCCAGCAGTTTAGTCCCTTGGACCCCCCAGTACTTC.

This clonotype was detected a few times. CDR3 amino acids: CASSQSGGNEQFF. As DNA, the CDR3 is TGTGCCAGCAGCCAATCAGGGGGTAATGAGCAGTTCTTC. The chain uses TRBV7-8 and TRBJ2-1; TRBD1 aligns across 7 bases. The V gene's germline CDR1 is SGHVS and CDR2 FQNEAQ. Germline trimming cut 5 bases from V and 7 bases from J; bases unmatched to any gene: 5. The CDR3 is 13 amino acids.

This clonotype was seen a handful of times. The rearrangement links TRBV5-1 to TRBJ1-2, with D unclear. The germline V gene encodes CDR1 SGHRS and CDR2 YFSETQ. Trimming took off 4 bases at V and 11 bases at J, with 21 bases between the two ends. This CDR3 has 14 amino acids. The CDR3 protein is CASSPGGFYREYTF. The CDR3, as DNA: TGCGCCAGCAGCCCCGGAGGGTTCTATCGAGAGTACACCTTC.

This clonotype was found many times. The V and J genes are TRBV6-5 and TRBJ2-7; D may be TRBD2 (6 bases). Germline lookup yields CDR1 MNHEY and CDR2 SVGAGI. V was shortened by 8 bases and J by 5 bases, with 7 bases between the two germline ends. The CDR3 sequence is 10 residues long. CDR3 residues: CASPGDEQYF. Here the CDR3 DNA reads TGTGCCAGCCCGGGGGACGAGCAGTACTTC.

This clonotype was found a few times. The J gene is TRBJ1-2, the V gene TRBV19; D is unresolved. Per the germline V gene, CDR1 is LNHDA and CDR2 is SQIVND (reference sequence). The CDR3 contains 13 residues. V dropped 3 bases and J dropped 5 bases, with 10 bases sitting between them. The CDR3 DNA sequence: TGTGCCAGTAGTATCATGACGGGATATGGCTACACCTTC. Amino acid sequence: CASSIMTGYGYTF.

Ten or more counts support this clonotype. The chain uses TRBV12-3 or TRBV12-4 and TRBJ2-1; 11 bases line up with TRBD2. V lost 7 bases and J lost 9; bases outside the gene matches: 8. The CDR3 has 14 residues. The CDR3 nucleotides read TGTGCCAGCAACCTAGCGGGGGGTGATGGTGAGCAGTTCTTC. Encoded protein: CASNLAGGDGEQFF.